Here is one T cell receptor (beta chain) with its context. Its target is unknown. Sequenced by immunoSEQ multiplex PCR; TCRdb stores in-frame clones only, minus some. The sample includes about 130,000 clones, around 89% of them seen just once. This entry is derived from a study of radiation and T cells in renal cell carcinoma. Study context: Nephrectomy followed 15 Gy stereotactic body radiation by 4 weeks. Overall study findings and caveats: In blood, top tumor clones expanded by 2 weeks, shrinking by 4.

Time point given: blood 2 weeks post-SBRT. Treatment meaning: 15 Gy SBRT to primary tumor, nephrectomy 4 weeks later. The tumor was a clear cell renal cell carcinoma. The CDR3 consists of 16 residues. CDR1 is MDHEN and CDR2 is SYDVKM in the germline V gene. V lost 7 bases, J lost 3 bases, and 18 bases lay in between. Sequencing was performed on blood, taken from a patient whose treatment included radiotherapy and nephrectomy. The receptor comes from a woman in her 70s with renal cell carcinoma. This rearrangement joins TRBV28 to TRBJ2-2, with D maybe TRBD1 (7 bases). This CDR3 is CASTPGGTQHTGELFF. DNA of the CDR3: TGTGCCAGCACCCCAGGGGGGACACAGCACACCGGGGAGCTGTTTTTT.